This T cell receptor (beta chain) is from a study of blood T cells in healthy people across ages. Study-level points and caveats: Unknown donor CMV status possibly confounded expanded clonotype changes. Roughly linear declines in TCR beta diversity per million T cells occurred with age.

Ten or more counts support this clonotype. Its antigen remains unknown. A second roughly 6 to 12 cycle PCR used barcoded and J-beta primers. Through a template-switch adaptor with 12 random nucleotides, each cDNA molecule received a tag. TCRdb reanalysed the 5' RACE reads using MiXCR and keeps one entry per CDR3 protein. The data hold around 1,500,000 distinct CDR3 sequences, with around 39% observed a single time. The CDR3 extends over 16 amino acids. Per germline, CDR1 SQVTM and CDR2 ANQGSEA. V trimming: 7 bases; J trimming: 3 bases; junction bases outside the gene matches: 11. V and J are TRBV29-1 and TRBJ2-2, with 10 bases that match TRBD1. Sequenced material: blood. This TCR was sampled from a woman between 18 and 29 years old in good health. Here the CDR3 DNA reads TGCAGCGGAACCAGCGGGACAGGGGTTGACACCGGGGAGCTGTTTTTT. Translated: CSGTSGTGVDTGELFF.